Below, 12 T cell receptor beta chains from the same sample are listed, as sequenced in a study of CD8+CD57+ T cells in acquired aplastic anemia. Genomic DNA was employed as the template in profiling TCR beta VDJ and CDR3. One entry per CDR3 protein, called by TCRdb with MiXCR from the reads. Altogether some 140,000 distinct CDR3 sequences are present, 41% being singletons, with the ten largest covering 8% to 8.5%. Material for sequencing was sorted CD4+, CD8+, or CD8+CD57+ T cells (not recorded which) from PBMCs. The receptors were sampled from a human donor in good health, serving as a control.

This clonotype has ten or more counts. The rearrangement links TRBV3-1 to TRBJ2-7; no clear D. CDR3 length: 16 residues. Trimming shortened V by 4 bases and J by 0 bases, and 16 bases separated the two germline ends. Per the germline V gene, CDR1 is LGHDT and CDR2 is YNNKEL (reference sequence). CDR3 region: CASSRQALGPSYEQYF. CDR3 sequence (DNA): TGTGCCAGCAGCCGCCAAGCCTTGGGCCCCTCCTACGAGCAGTACTTC.

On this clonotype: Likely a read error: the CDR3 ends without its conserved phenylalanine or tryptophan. CDR3: CASILDREQFL. CDR3 DNA sequence: TGTGCCAGCATACTAGACCGCGAGCAGTTCCTC. This chain joins TRBV5-4 and TRBJ2-1; possible D gene TRBD2, 5 bases. This CDR3 is built from 11 residues. Germline-derived CDR1 and CDR2 are SGHNT and YYREEE (reference sequence). V lost 6 bases to trimming and J lost 10 bases, with 11 bases between them.

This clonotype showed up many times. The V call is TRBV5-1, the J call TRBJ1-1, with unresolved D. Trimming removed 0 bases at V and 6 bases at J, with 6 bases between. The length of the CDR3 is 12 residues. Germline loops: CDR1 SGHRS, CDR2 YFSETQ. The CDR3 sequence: CASSLGQSEAFF. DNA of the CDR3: TGCGCCAGCAGCTTGGGACAATCTGAAGCTTTCTTT.

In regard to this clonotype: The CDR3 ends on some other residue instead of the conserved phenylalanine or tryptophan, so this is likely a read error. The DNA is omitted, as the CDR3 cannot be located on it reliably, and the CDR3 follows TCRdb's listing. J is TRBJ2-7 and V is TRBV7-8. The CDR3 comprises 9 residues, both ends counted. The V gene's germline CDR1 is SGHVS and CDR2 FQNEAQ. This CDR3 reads CASSPLGYA.

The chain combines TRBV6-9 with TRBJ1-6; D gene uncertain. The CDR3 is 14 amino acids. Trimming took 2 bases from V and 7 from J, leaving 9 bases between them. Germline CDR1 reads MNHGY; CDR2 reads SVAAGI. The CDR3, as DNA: TGTGCCAGCAGTTATACTTCGGACAATTCACCCCTCCACTTT. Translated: CASSYTSDNSPLHF.

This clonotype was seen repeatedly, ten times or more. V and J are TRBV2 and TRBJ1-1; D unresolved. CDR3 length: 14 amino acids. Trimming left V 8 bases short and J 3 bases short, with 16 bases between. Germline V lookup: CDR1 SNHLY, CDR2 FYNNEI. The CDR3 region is CASSTEGFHTEAFF. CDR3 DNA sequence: TGTGCCAGCTCTACGGAGGGATTTCACACTGAAGCTTTCTTT.

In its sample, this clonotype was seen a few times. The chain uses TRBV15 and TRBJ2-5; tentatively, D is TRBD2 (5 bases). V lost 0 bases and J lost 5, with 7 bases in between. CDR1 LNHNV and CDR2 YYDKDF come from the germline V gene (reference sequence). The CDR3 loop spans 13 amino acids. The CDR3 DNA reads TGTGCCACCAGCAGAGATCGGGATGAGACCCAGTACTTC. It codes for CATSRDRDETQYF.

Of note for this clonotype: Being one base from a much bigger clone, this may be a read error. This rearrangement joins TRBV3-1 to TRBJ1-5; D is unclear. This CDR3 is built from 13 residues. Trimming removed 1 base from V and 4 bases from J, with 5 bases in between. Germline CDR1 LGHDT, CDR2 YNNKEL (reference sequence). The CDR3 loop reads CASSQGINQPQHF. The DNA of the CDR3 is TGTGCCAGCAGCCAAGGTATAAATCAGCCCCAGCATTTT.

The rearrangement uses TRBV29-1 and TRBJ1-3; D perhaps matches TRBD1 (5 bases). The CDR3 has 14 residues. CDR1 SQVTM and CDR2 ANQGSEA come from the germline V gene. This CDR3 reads CSLRGRISGNTIYF. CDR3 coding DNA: TGCAGTCTGAGGGGCAGGATCTCTGGAAACACCATATATTTT.

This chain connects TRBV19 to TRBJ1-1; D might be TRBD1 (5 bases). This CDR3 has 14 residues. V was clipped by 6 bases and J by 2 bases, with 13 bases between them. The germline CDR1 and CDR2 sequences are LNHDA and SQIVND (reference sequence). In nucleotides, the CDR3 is TGTGCCAGTAGATATACGGGACTCAACACTGAAGCTTTCTTT. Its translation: CASRYTGLNTEAFF.

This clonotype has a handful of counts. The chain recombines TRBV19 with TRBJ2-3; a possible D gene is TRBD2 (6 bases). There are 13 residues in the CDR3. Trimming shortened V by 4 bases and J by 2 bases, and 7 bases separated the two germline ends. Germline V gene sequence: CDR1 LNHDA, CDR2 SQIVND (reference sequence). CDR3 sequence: CASSTGLTDTQYF. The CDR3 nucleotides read TGTGCCAGTAGTACGGGACTCACAGATACGCAGTATTTT. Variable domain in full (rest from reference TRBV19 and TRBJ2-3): DGGITQSPKYLFRKEGQNVTLSCEQNLNHDAMYWYRQDPGQGLRLIYYSQIVNDFQKGDIAEGYSVSREKKESFPLTVTSAQKNPTAFYLCASSTGLTDTQYFGPGTRLTVL.

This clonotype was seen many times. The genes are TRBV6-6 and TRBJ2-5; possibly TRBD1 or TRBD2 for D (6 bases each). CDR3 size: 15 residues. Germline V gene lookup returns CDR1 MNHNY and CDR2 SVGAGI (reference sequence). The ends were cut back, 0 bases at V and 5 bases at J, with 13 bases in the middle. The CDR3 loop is CASSYSRGLGETQYF. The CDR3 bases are TGTGCCAGCAGTTACTCCCGGGGGCTCGGGGAGACCCAGTACTTC.